The 15 T cell receptor beta chains reported below all come from one sample, sequenced in a study of blood T cell repertoires in COVID-19. Only in-frame clones appear in the TCRdb table, and some are missing; sequencing was by immunoSEQ multiplex PCR. The sample includes fewer than 60,000 clones, about 85% of them seen just once. The source material was peripheral blood. The origin of the receptors is an older man with active COVID-19.

The chain has TRBV19 and TRBJ1-1; D possibly corresponds to TRBD1 (5 bases). The V gene's germline CDR1 is LNHDA and CDR2 SQIVND (reference sequence). This CDR3 is built from 13 residues. Trimming shortened V by 3 bases and J by 4 bases, and 9 bases separated the two germline ends. CDR3 amino acids: CASSMAGVTEAFF. The CDR3 DNA follows: TGTGCCAGTAGTATGGCGGGGGTCACTGAAGCTTTCTTT.

The chain uses TRBV5-5 and TRBJ2-3; TRBD2 agrees at 8 bases. The trim removed 0 bases at V and 0 bases at J, leaving 6 bases unmatched. Germline V gene lookup returns CDR1 SGHKS and CDR2 YYEKEE (reference sequence). The length of the CDR3 is 17 residues. Written as DNA, the CDR3 is TGTGCCAGCAGCTTGGCGTTAGCGGGGACTAGCACAGATACGCAGTATTTT. Amino acids: CASSLALAGTSTDTQYF.

The rearrangement uses TRBV6-2 or TRBV6-3 and TRBJ2-7; no reliable D call. V dropped 0 bases and J dropped 3 bases, with 6 bases sitting between them. The germline V gene encodes CDR1 MNHEY and CDR2 SVGEGT. The CDR3 covers 13 residues. CDR3 loop: CASSYSNSYEQYF. The CDR3 DNA reads as TGTGCCAGCAGTTACTCGAACAGCTACGAGCAGTACTTC.

The sample holds a few counts of this clone. The gene calls are TRBV27 and TRBJ2-7, with TRBD1 identical over 7 bases. Germline lookup yields CDR1 MNHEY and CDR2 SMNVEV (reference sequence). The CDR3 extends over 15 amino acids. Trimming cost V 0 bases and J 2 bases; bases outside gene matches: 4. The CDR3 protein is CASSLSDRAAYEQYF. In DNA, the CDR3 is TGTGCCAGCAGTTTATCAGACAGGGCAGCCTACGAGCAGTACTTC.

The rearrangement links TRBV5-1 to TRBJ2-3, with D possibly being TRBD1 (6 bases). There are 15 residues in the CDR3. Per germline, CDR1 SGHRS and CDR2 YFSETQ. The V gene lost 0 bases and the J gene lost 2 bases, with 10 bases spanning the gap. CDR3: CASSLGGTHTDTQYF. CDR3 nucleotide sequence: TGCGCCAGCAGCTTGGGGGGGACACACACAGATACGCAGTATTTT. The full variable domain, completed using reference TRBV5-1 and TRBJ2-3, is KAGVTQTPRYLIKTRGQQVTLSCSPISGHRSVSWYQQTPGQGLQFLFEYFSETQRNKGNFPGRFSGRQFSNSRSEMNVSTLELGDSALYLCASSLGGTHTDTQYFGPGTRLTVL.

Here the CDR3 DNA reads TGTGCCAGCAGACCGGACAGTTCTGAGCAGTTCTTC. It codes for CASRPDSSEQFF. V usage is TRBV7-2 and J usage is TRBJ2-1; weak D call: TRBD1 (6 bases). CDR1 is SGHTA and CDR2 is FQGNSA in the germline V gene. The CDR3 sequence is 12 residues long. V was clipped by 6 bases and J by 9 bases, with 12 bases between them.

The V and J genes are TRBV5-6 and TRBJ2-2; D might be TRBD1 (6 bases). This CDR3 spans 17 amino acids. Looked up from germline, CDR1 is SGHDT and CDR2 is YYEEEE. With 0 bases removed from V and 1 base from J, the gap between germline ends came to 13 bases. CDR3 DNA sequence: TGTGCCAGCAGCTTGGAAATTGTGACAGGGAACACCGGGGAGCTGTTTTTT. Residues: CASSLEIVTGNTGELFF.

CDR3: CASSLARDSPLHF. The CDR3 coding sequence is TGTGCCAGCAGCTTGGCCAGGGATTCACCCCTCCACTTT. The chain couples TRBV11-2 to TRBJ1-6, with D perhaps matching TRBD1 (5 bases). CDR3 length equals 13 residues. Trimming shortened V by 3 bases and J by 8 bases, and 8 bases separated the two germline ends. The germline gives CDR1 SGHAT, CDR2 FQNNGV.

As concerns this clone: The same CDR3 can be traced to other DNA sequences in this sample. The genes are TRBV30 and TRBJ1-2; D is perhaps TRBD1 (5 bases). There are 13 residues in the CDR3. V lost 2 bases, J lost 5 bases, and 12 bases lay in between. Germline V gene sequence: CDR1 GTSNPN, CDR2 SVGIG (reference sequence). CDR3 bases: TGTGCCTGGAGTCGGCAGGGAGGGTATGGCTACACCTTC. It translates to CAWSRQGGYGYTF.

The chain combines TRBV6-4 with TRBJ1-2; D unclear. This CDR3 region has 15 residues. Germline loops: CDR1 MRHNA, CDR2 SNTAGT. V lost 5 bases and J lost 2, with 15 bases in between. The CDR3 DNA is TGTGCCAGCAGTCCCGGATCAGCAGCGAACTATGGCTACACCTTC. Its protein is CASSPGSAANYGYTF.

This chain uses TRBV2 with TRBJ2-1; 8 positions agree with TRBD1. The germline CDR1 and CDR2 sequences are SNHLY and FYNNEI. The length of the CDR3 is 15 residues. V lost 6 bases, J lost 1 base, and 5 bases stayed unmatched. The CDR3 nucleotides are TGTGCCAGCAGCGACGACAGGGGATCCTACAATGAGCAGTTCTTC. Protein: CASSDDRGSYNEQFF.

The chain recombines TRBV29-1 with TRBJ2-5, with 7 bases matching TRBD1. The last part of the DNA fits TRBJ2-7 better; the J call may be wrong. CDR3 length: 12 amino acids. Germline CDR1 and CDR2: SQVTM and ANQGSEA. The CDR3 DNA reads as TGCAGCGTCCTACGGGACAGCCACGAGCAGTACTTC. It is translated as CSVLRDSHEQYF.

This chain joins TRBV2 and TRBJ2-3; D remains ambiguous. CDR3 length equals 14 residues. V was trimmed by 7 bases and J by 5 bases, leaving 16 bases between them. Looked up from germline, CDR1 is SNHLY and CDR2 is FYNNEI. The CDR3 is CASTVRLVGDTQYF. The CDR3 bases are TGTGCCAGCACCGTGCGGCTAGTCGGAGATACGCAGTATTTT.

In this sample, this clone turned up a few times. The chain uses TRBV7-8 and TRBJ1-5, with a weak D call TRBD1 (6 bases). The CDR3 runs 17 residues. The ends were cut back, 2 bases at V and 2 bases at J, with 16 bases in the middle. The germline gives CDR1 SGHVS, CDR2 FQNEAQ. This chain's CDR3 is CASSLIPTGRRNQPQHF. In DNA, the CDR3 is TGTGCCAGCAGCTTAATTCCGACAGGAAGGCGCAATCAGCCCCAGCATTTT.

The chain carries TRBV5-1 and TRBJ2-5, with D perhaps matching TRBD1 (6 bases). Germline V lookup: CDR1 SGHRS, CDR2 YFSETQ. The CDR3 sequence is 14 residues long. V was pared by 2 bases and J by 1 base, with 9 bases between. The CDR3, as DNA: TGCGCCAGCAGCTTTCAGGGGTTCCAAGAGACCCAGTACTTC. Translation gives CASSFQGFQETQYF.